This T cell receptor beta chain was identified in a study of patients with pleural tuberculosis (dated by TCRdb to between 2014 and 2016). Its CDR3 holds 13 amino acids, cysteine through phenylalanine. The only DNA kept is the CDR3, 39 bases in frame from the first base. The germline ends are 13 bases apart after V is trimmed by 6 bases and J by 7 bases. Regarding this clonotype: The antigen it binds to is not known. No much larger clone is present one base from it, and per-base qualities are unavailable.

This sample was sequenced with an Illumina Genome Analyzer IIx. TCRdb cleaned the public reads at Q25 with fastp, built clones with MiXCR and kept in-frame beta chains. Each record represents a unique CDR3 protein, reported with the most common genes and DNA among its rows. The sample table holds about 50,000 distinct CDR3 sequences, of which about 6.8% were seen once. 15% to 20% of the sample belongs to the ten largest clones. The chain joins TRBV12-3 or TRBV12-4 to TRBJ2-1; a weak D assignment points to TRBD1 (5 bases agree). This clonotype was sampled from a human donor with pleural tuberculosis. The CDR3 region reads CASSPGHRNEQFF. The sequence in DNA is TGTGCCAGCAGCCCCGGACATCGTAATGAGCAGTTCTTC.